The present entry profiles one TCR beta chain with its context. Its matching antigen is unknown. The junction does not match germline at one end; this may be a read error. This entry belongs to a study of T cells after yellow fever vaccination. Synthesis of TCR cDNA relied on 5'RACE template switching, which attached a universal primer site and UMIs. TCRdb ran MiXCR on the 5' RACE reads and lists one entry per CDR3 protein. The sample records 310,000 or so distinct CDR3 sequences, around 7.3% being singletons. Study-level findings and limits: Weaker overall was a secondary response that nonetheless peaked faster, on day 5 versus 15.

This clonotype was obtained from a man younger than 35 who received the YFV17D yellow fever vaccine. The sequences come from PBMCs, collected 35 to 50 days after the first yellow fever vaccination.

The CDR3 DNA follows: TGTGCCAGCAGCCAACTCGGGACAGGGCCCTACAATGAGCCGTTCTTC. Protein: CASSQLGTGPYNEPFF. The V and J genes are TRBV12-3 or TRBV12-4 and TRBJ2-1; 9 bases line up with TRBD1. CDR3 size: 16 residues.